What follows describes a single T cell receptor (beta chain). Its target is unknown. The CDR3 runs to 15 residues. Germline V gene data show CDR1 as WSHSY and CDR2 as SAAADI. V was clipped by 5 bases and J by 5 bases, with 13 bases between them. This entry belongs to a study of a mutant IDH1 vaccine in newly diagnosed glioma. Study overall: There were roughly 62% males and approximately 38% females among treated patients, whose mean age was roughly 40 years. Former treatment meant radiotherapy, temozolomide, or both; the majority had gotten both. Visit V12 happened at week 35; visit V13 happened at week 47.

Assay used: immunoSEQ multiplex PCR; TCRdb lists only in-frame clones, some missing. Of approximately 56,000 clones listed, roughly 80% were seen once; the top ten hold roughly 5.4%. Time point in this sample: week 47, end of study. In every dose of vaccine, 300 ug of mutant IDH1 20-mer peptide was given alongside topical imiquimod. Astrocytomas that were new, WHO grade 3 or 4, IDH1-mutant and ATRX-lost were present in the donors. Sequences were derived from PBMCs, sampled from a glioma patient whose treatment included an IDH1 peptide vaccine. This chain links TRBV10-2 with TRBJ1-6; maybe TRBD1 (6 bases). The sequence derives from a man in his forties or fifties with glioma. As DNA, the CDR3 is TGCGCCAGCAGTCGCGGGGGCCAGAATAATTCACCCCTCCACTTT. Its translation is CASSRGGQNNSPLHF.